This T cell receptor beta chain emerged from a study of T cells after yellow fever vaccination. TCRdb recomputed calls from the 5' RACE reads with MiXCR, one row per CDR3 protein. This sample has about 300,000 distinct CDR3 sequences, with 8.7% found just once. Losses at the gene ends were 3 bases for V and 2 bases for J; bases not matched to a gene: 7. Germline V gives CDR1 LGHNA, CDR2 YSLEER. The CDR3 spans 15 residues. This receptor was identified in a man between 18 and 29 years old who received the YFV17D yellow fever vaccine. The chain couples TRBV4-3 to TRBJ2-7; TRBD1 agrees at 7 bases. This specimen was CD4+ T cells sorted from PBMCs, taken 5 days after the yellow fever booster vaccination. In nucleotides, the CDR3 is TGCGCCAGCAGCCAGAGACTCGGGACAGCCTACGAGCAGTACTTC. Protein product: CASSQRLGTAYEQYF.